These 22 T cell receptor beta chains came from one sample sequenced in a study of blood T cell repertoires in COVID-19. TCRdb's copy holds only in-frame clones and misses some; the assay was immunoSEQ multiplex PCR. This repertoire shows 300,000 to 400,000 clones, roughly 90% found once; its top ten account for over 4%. Material for sequencing was PBMCs or T cells enriched from blood (not recorded which). These receptors all come from a man between 60 and 70 years old who had recovered from COVID-19.

The chain links TRBV9 to TRBJ1-2; D ambiguous. V lost 3 bases and J lost 5, with 8 bases in between. Germline V gene sequence: CDR1 SGDLS, CDR2 YYNGEE. This CDR3 contains 12 residues. CDR3 in amino acids: CASSAGGYGYTF. The CDR3 DNA sequence: TGTGCCAGCAGCGCTGGAGGGTATGGCTACACCTTC.

This chain uses TRBV4-1 with TRBJ2-3, with 11 bases matching TRBD2. The CDR3 has 18 residues. With 1 base clipped from V and 0 bases from J, the junction kept 6 bases outside the gene matches. The germline gives CDR1 MGHRA, CDR2 YSYEKL. Written as DNA, the CDR3 is TGCGCCAGCAGCCAAGGGTTAGGGACTAGCGGTAGCACAGATACGCAGTATTTT. Amino acids: CASSQGLGTSGSTDTQYF.

The CDR3 sequence: CASSLSNLTGPRFAIGKLFF. CDR3 bases: TGCGCCAGCAGCTTGTCCAATTTGACAGGGCCGAGGTTTGCTATAGGAAAACTGTTTTTT. The chain combines TRBV5-1 with TRBJ1-4; the match to TRBD1 covers 7 bases. CDR3 length: 20 residues. J gave up 10 bases and V 1 base, and 25 bases lay outside the gene matches. CDR1 and CDR2 (germline): SGHRS, YFSETQ.

The chain couples TRBV2 to TRBJ1-5; the D is unclear. Germline V gene sequence: CDR1 SNHLY, CDR2 FYNNEI. V lost 3 bases and J lost 4, with 10 bases in between. The CDR3 is made up of 14 amino acids. The CDR3 DNA sequence: TGTGCCAGCAGTGAGTGGGCCCAGAATCAGCCCCAGCATTTT. Translating gives CASSEWAQNQPQHF.

The gene calls are TRBV11-2 and TRBJ2-4, with 7 bases fitting TRBD1. CDR3 size: 15 residues. The germline gives CDR1 SGHAT, CDR2 FQNNGV. V dropped 7 bases and J dropped 0; count of bases not matched to a gene: 6. DNA for the CDR3: TGTGCCAGCACGGGACAGTTCCTAGCCAAAAACATTCAGTACTTC. Its translation is CASTGQFLAKNIQYF. The full variable domain, completed using reference TRBV11-2 and TRBJ2-4, is EAGVAQSPRYKIIEKRQSVAFWCNPISGHATLYWYQQILGQGPKLLIQFQNNGVVDDSQLPKDRFSAERLKGVDSTLKIQPAKLEDSAVYLCASTGQFLAKNIQYFGAGTRLSVL.

This rearrangement joins TRBV6-4 to TRBJ2-5; D might be TRBD2 (5 bases). The CDR3 is made up of 16 amino acids. Germline-derived CDR1 and CDR2 are MRHNA and SNTAGT. V dropped 0 bases and J dropped 4 bases, with 15 bases sitting between them. CDR3 sequence: CASSDSTTRYRETQYF. The CDR3, as DNA: TGTGCCAGCAGTGACTCGACTACCCGATACCGAGAGACCCAGTACTTC.

The chain uses TRBV7-2 and TRBJ2-2, with 10 bases fitting TRBD2. Germline V gene sequence: CDR1 SGHTA, CDR2 FQGNSA. The CDR3 contains 16 residues. J lost 0 bases, V lost 6 bases, and 4 bases had no gene match. CDR3 bases: TGTGCCAGCAGACTAGCGGGAACGACGAACACCGGGGAGCTGTTTTTT. This translates into CASRLAGTTNTGELFF.

The chain joins TRBV4-1 to TRBJ2-1; 8 bases are a match to TRBD2. Germline V CDR1 and CDR2: MGHRA, YSYEKL. This CDR3 comprises 16 residues. V lost 0 bases to trimming and J lost 7 bases; unmatched junction nucleotides: 8. CDR3 coding DNA: TGCGCCAGCAGCCAAGACTCGGCGGGAGGTGTGAATGAGCAGTTCTTC. Its protein is CASSQDSAGGVNEQFF.

The chain employs TRBV7-9 and TRBJ1-5, with 8 bases lining up with TRBD1. The CDR3 is 16 residues long. Germline values: CDR1 SEHNR, CDR2 FQNEAQ (reference sequence). Trimming at V came to 4 bases and at J to 1 base, leaving 6 bases not matched to a gene. In DNA form, the CDR3 reads TGTGCCAGCAGCTCCCACGACAGGGGAAGCAATCAGCCCCAGCATTTT. Protein: CASSSHDRGSNQPQHF. The complete variable domain, with remaining parts taken from reference TRBV7-9 and TRBJ1-5, reads DTGVSQNPRHKITKRGQNVTFRCDPISEHNRLYWYRQTLGQGPEFLTYFQNEAQLEKSRLLSDRFSAERPKGSFSTLEIQRTEQGDSAMYLCASSSHDRGSNQPQHFGDGTRLSIL.

The V and J genes are TRBV7-3 and TRBJ2-3; TRBD2 is a possible D gene (5 bases). The CDR3 length is 14 residues. CDR1 and CDR2 (germline): SGHTA, FQGTGA. Trimming removed 5 bases from V and 3 bases from J, with 12 bases in between. CDR3 sequence (DNA): TGTGCCAGCAGCGAGGGCGCGGTTACAGATACGCAGTATTTT. Its protein is CASSEGAVTDTQYF.

This chain links TRBV29-1 with TRBJ2-7; maybe TRBD1 (5 bases). V gave up 3 bases and J gave up 3 bases, with 9 bases separating them. CDR1 is SQVTM, CDR2 ANQGSEA, per germline. The CDR3 covers 12 residues. In DNA form, the CDR3 reads TGCAGCGTTGAGTGGCAGGGCTACGAGCAGTACTTC. Amino acid sequence: CSVEWQGYEQYF.

The chain is built from TRBV28 and TRBJ1-5; TRBD1 matches at 11 bases. This CDR3 comprises 19 residues. V dropped 2 bases and J dropped 4; count of bases not matched to a gene: 13. Germline assignment: CDR1 MDHEN and CDR2 SYDVKM. CDR3 in DNA: TGTGCCAGCAGTTTACGGACAGGGGGCGCGATGTTAGGGAATCAGCCCCAGCATTTT. It yields the protein CASSLRTGGAMLGNQPQHF.

The rearrangement uses TRBV12-5 and TRBJ2-3, with D possibly TRBD1 on 5 matching bases. Trimming shortened V by 6 bases and J by 1 base, and 17 bases separated the two germline ends. CDR3 length equals 16 residues. Germline lookup yields CDR1 LGHNT and CDR2 FRNRAP. This CDR3 is CASGPGWEGGTDTQYF. The CDR3, as DNA: TGTGCTAGTGGGCCTGGGTGGGAAGGGGGCACAGATACGCAGTATTTT.

V and J are TRBV7-3 and TRBJ2-6, with D possibly being TRBD2 (6 bases). V lost 2 bases and J lost 0, with 11 bases in between. The CDR3 is made up of 17 amino acids. Per germline, CDR1 SGHTA and CDR2 FQGTGA. As DNA, the CDR3 is TGTGCCAGCAGCTTAGGGCAGGGACTCTCTGGGGCCAACGTCCTGACTTTC. It translates to CASSLGQGLSGANVLTF.

This clone was picked up one time. The V call is TRBV27, the J call TRBJ1-2, with 8 bases fitting TRBD1. The CDR3 is 13 residues long. V dropped 1 base and J dropped 5; count of bases not matched to a gene: 0. Germline lookup yields CDR1 MNHEY and CDR2 SMNVEV (reference sequence). The CDR3 loop is CASSLWTGYGYTF. The CDR3 coding sequence is TGTGCCAGCAGTTTATGGACAGGGTATGGCTACACCTTC.

J is TRBJ2-2 and V is TRBV11-2, with TRBD1 as a possible D gene (5 bases). The CDR3 spans 16 residues. The germline V gene encodes CDR1 SGHAT and CDR2 FQNNGV. V gave up 3 bases and J gave up 0 bases, with 11 bases separating them. CDR3 amino acids: CASSFDRQPNTGELFF. The CDR3 DNA reads TGTGCCAGCAGCTTTGATCGACAGCCGAACACCGGGGAGCTGTTTTTT.

V usage is TRBV6-2 or TRBV6-3 and J usage is TRBJ1-2, with TRBD1 as a possible D gene (5 bases). The CDR3 loop spans 14 amino acids. Trimming took off 0 bases at V and 8 bases at J, with 13 bases between the two ends. Per germline, CDR1 MNHEY and CDR2 SVGEGT. In DNA form, the CDR3 reads TGTGCCAGCAGTTACTCGACGGGGGTTCGGGGCTACACCTTC. Its protein product is CASSYSTGVRGYTF.

The rearrangement links TRBV28 to TRBJ2-2; 10 bases are a match to TRBD2. The CDR3 has 14 amino acids. Germline V CDR1 and CDR2: MDHEN, SYDVKM. The trim removed 5 bases at V and 6 bases at J, leaving 3 bases unmatched. The CDR3 DNA sequence: TGTGCCAGCAGTAGACTAGCGGGTCCCGGGGAGCTGTTTTTT. Translating it yields CASSRLAGPGELFF.

J is TRBJ2-7 and V is TRBV10-1; no firm D call. Trimming took off 4 bases at V and 0 bases at J, with 7 bases between the two ends. The CDR3 runs to 13 residues. Germline V gene lookup returns CDR1 WNHNN and CDR2 SYGVQD (reference sequence). This chain's CDR3 is CASSGGSSYEQYF. The CDR3 DNA is TGCGCCAGCAGTGGCGGTTCCTCCTACGAGCAGTACTTC.

This CDR3 is CASSPGRAGYSPLHF. In DNA form, the CDR3 reads TGTGCCAGCAGCCCCGGACGCGCGGGGTATTCACCCCTCCACTTT. This rearrangement joins TRBV9 to TRBJ1-6, with D hard to call. The V and J ends lost 4 bases and 8 bases respectively, with 16 bases between them. CDR3 length: 15 residues. Germline V gene sequence: CDR1 SGDLS, CDR2 YYNGEE.

V usage is TRBV11-3 and J usage is TRBJ1-3; possible D gene TRBD1, 5 bases. From germline, CDR1 is SGHNT and CDR2 YENEEA. The CDR3 has 17 amino acids. V lost 1 base, J lost 2 bases, and 15 bases lay in between. The CDR3 loop reads CASSLGRQSSTGNTIYF. The CDR3 DNA reads TGTGCCAGCAGCTTAGGAAGACAGAGCTCTACTGGAAACACCATATATTTT.

The rearrangement links TRBV19 to TRBJ1-1, with TRBD1 as a possible D gene (6 bases). Germline-derived CDR1 and CDR2 are LNHDA and SQIVND (reference sequence). CDR3 length: 14 residues. Trimming removed 5 bases from V and 4 bases from J, with 14 bases in between. In nucleotides, the CDR3 is TGTGCCAGTAGTGCGAGACAGGTTGGCACTGAAGCTTTCTTT. This translates into CASSARQVGTEAFF.